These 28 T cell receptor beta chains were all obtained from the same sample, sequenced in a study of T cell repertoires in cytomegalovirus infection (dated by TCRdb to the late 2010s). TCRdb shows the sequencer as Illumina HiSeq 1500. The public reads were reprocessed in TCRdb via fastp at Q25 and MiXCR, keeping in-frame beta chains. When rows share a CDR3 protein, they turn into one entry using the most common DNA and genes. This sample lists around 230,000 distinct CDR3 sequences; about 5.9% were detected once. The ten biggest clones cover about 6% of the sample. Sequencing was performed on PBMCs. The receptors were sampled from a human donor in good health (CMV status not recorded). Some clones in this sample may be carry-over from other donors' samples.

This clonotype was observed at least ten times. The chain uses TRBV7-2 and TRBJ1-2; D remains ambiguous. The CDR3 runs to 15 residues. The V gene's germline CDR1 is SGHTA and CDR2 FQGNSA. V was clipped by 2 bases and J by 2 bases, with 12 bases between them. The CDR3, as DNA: TGTGCCAGCAGCTTAAGGGCTCGCACGAACTATGGCTACACCTTC. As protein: CASSLRARTNYGYTF.

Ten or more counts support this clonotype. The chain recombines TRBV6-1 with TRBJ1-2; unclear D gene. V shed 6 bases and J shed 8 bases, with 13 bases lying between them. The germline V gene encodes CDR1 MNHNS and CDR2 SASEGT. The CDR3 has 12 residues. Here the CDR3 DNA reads TGTGCCAGCAGGAGGACCTTGGGGGGCTACACCTTC. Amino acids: CASRRTLGGYTF.

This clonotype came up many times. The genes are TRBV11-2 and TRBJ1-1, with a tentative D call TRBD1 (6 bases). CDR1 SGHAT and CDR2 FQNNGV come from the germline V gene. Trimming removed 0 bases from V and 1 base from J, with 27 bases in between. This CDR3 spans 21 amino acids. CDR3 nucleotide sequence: TGTGCCAGCAGCTTAGACCGGGGAGGATACCATGCACAGGGAACGAACACTGAAGCTTTCTTT. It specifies CASSLDRGGYHAQGTNTEAFF.

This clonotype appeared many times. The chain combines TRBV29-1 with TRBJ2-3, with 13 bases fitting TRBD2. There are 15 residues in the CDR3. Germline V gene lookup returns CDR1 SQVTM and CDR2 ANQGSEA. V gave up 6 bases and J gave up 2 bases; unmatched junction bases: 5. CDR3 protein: CSVVGLAGTTDTQYF. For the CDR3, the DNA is TGCAGCGTGGTGGGACTAGCGGGGACCACAGATACGCAGTATTTT.

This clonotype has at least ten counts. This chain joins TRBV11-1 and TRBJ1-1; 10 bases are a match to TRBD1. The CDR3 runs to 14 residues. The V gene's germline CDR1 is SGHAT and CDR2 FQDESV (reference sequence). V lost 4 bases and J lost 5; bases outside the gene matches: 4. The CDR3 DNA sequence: TGTGCCAGCAGCTGGGGACAGGGGAAGACTGAAGCTTTCTTT. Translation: CASSWGQGKTEAFF.

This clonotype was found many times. CDR3 loop: CASSHGVAGALASYNEQFF. CDR3 in DNA: TGTGCCAGCAGCCATGGGGTAGCGGGGGCCCTGGCTTCCTACAATGAGCAGTTCTTC. The rearrangement joins TRBV6-4 to TRBJ2-1, with 9 nucleotides matching TRBD2. Unmatched junction bases numbered 16, after V lost 6 bases and J lost 1 base. Germline V gene data show CDR1 as MRHNA and CDR2 as SNTAGT. The CDR3 length is 19 residues.

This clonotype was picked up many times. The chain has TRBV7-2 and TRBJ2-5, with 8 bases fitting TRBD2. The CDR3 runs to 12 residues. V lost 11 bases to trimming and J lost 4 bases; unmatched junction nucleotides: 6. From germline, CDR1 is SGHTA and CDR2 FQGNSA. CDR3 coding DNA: TGTGCCGGCGGACTAGCCGGAGAGACCCAGTACTTC. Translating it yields CAGGLAGETQYF. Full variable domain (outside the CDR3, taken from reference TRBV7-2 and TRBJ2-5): GAGVSQSPSNKVTEKGKDVELRCDPISGHTALYWYRQSLGQGLEFLIYFQGNSAPDKSGLPSDRFSAERTGGSVSTLTIQRTQQEDSAVYLCAGGLAGETQYFGPGTRLLVL.

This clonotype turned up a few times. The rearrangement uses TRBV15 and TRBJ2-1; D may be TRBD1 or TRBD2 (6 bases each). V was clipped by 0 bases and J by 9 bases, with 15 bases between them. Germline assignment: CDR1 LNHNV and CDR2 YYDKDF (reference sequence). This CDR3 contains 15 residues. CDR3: CATSRDLGGNGEQFF. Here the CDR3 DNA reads TGTGCCACCAGCAGAGATTTAGGGGGGAATGGTGAGCAGTTCTTC. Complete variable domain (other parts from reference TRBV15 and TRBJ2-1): DAMVIQNPRYQVTQFGKPVTLSCSQTLNHNVMYWYQQKSSQAPKLLFHYYDKDFNNEADTPDNFQSRRPNTSFCFLDIRSPGLGDTAMYLCATSRDLGGNGEQFFGPGTRLTVL.

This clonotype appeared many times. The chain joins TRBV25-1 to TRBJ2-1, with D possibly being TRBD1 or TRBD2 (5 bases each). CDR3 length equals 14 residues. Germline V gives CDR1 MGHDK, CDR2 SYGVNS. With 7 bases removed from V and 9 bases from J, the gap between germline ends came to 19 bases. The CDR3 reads CASTPGTTNREQFF. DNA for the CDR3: TGTGCCAGCACACCCGGGACCACCAATCGTGAGCAGTTCTTC.

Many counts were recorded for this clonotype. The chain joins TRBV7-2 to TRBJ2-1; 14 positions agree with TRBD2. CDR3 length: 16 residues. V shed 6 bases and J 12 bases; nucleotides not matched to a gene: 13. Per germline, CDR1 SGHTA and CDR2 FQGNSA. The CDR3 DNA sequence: TGTGCCAGCAGTCTAAAGACTAGCGGGGGGGCCGCTCTGCAGTTCTTC. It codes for CASSLKTSGGAALQFF. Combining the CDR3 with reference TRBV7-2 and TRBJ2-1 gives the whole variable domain GAGVSQSPSNKVTEKGKDVELRCDPISGHTALYWYRQSLGQGLEFLIYFQGNSAPDKSGLPSDRFSAERTGGSVSTLTIQRTQQEDSAVYLCASSLKTSGGAALQFFGPGTRLTVL.

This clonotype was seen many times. The CDR3 protein is CASSYRRVLQETQYF. As DNA, the CDR3 is TGTGCCAGCAGCTACCGCAGGGTGCTGCAAGAGACCCAGTACTTC. The chain uses TRBV5-6 and TRBJ2-5; a possible D gene is TRBD1 (5 bases). The CDR3 runs to 15 residues. V lost 3 bases, J lost 2 bases, and 14 bases lay in between. Germline values: CDR1 SGHDT, CDR2 YYEEEE.

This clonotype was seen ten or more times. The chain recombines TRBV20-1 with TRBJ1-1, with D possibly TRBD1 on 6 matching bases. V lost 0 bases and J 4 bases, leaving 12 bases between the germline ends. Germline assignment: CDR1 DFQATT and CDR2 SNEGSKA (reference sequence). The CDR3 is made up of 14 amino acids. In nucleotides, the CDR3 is TGCAGTGCTAGAGATACAGGGTCTAGCACTGAAGCTTTCTTT. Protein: CSARDTGSSTEAFF.

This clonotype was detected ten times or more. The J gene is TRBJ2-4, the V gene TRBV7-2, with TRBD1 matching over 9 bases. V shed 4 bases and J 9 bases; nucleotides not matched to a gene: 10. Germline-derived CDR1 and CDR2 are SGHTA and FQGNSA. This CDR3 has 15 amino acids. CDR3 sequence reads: CASSSRDRVVGIQYF. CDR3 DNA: TGTGCCAGCAGCTCTAGGGACAGGGTCGTGGGCATTCAGTACTTC.

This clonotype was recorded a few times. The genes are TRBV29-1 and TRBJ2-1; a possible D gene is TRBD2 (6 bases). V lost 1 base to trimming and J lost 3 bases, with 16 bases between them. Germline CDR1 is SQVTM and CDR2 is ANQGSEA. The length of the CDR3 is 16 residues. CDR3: CSVEGTPRGSYNEQFF. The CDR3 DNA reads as TGCAGCGTTGAAGGCACCCCACGGGGGAGCTACAATGAGCAGTTCTTC.

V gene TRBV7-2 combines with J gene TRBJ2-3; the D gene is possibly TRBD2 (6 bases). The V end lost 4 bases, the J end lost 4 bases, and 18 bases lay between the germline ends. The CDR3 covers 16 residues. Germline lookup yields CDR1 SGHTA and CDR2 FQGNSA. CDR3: CASSWTERATADTQYF. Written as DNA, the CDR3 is TGTGCCAGCAGCTGGACCGAGCGGGCCACGGCAGATACGCAGTATTTT.

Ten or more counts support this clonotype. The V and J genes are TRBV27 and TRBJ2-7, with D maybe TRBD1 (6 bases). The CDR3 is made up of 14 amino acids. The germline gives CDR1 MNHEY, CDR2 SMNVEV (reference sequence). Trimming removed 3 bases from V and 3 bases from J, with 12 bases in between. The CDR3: CASSFTLQGYEQYF. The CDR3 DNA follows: TGTGCCAGCAGTTTCACCTTACAGGGCTACGAGCAGTACTTC.

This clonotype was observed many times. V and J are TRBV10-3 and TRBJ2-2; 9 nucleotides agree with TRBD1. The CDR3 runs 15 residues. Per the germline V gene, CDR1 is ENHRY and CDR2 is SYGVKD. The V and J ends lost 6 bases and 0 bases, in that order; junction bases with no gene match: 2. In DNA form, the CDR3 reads TGTGCCATCAGGAGACAGGGGGCGAACACCGGGGAGCTGTTTTTT. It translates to CAIRRQGANTGELFF.

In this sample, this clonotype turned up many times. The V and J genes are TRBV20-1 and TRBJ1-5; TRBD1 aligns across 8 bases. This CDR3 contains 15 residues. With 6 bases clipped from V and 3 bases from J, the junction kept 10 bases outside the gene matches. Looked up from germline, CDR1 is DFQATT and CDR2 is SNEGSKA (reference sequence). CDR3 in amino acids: CSALDRGRFNQPQHF. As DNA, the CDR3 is TGCAGTGCCCTCGACAGGGGAAGGTTCAATCAGCCCCAGCATTTT.

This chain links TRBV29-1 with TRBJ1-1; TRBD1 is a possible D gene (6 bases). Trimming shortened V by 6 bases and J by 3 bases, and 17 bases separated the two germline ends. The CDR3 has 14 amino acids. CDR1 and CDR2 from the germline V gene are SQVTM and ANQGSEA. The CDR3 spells CSVTRGPGDTEAFF. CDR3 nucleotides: TGCAGCGTGACCAGGGGCCCCGGCGACACTGAAGCTTTCTTT.

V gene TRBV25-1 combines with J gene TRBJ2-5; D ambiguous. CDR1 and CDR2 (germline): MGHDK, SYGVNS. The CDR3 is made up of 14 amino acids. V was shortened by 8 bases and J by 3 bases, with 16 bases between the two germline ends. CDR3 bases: TGTGCCAGCGGTCCGTTCGTCACAGAAGAGACCCAGTACTTC. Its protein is CASGPFVTEETQYF.

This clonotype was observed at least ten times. The CDR3 loop reads CASSVIGDTQYF. The CDR3 DNA reads as TGTGCCAGCAGTGTTATTGGGGATACGCAGTATTTT. The chain recombines TRBV2 with TRBJ2-3; no definite D call. The CDR3 has 12 residues. CDR1 and CDR2 (germline): SNHLY, FYNNEI. V gave up 4 bases and J gave up 6 bases, with 8 bases separating them.

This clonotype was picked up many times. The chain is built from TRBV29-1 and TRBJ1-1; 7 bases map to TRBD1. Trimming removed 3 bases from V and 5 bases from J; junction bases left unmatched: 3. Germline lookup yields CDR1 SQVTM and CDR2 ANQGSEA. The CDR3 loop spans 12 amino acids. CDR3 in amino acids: CSVDPGGTEAFF. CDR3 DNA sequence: TGCAGCGTTGATCCAGGGGGAACTGAAGCTTTCTTT.

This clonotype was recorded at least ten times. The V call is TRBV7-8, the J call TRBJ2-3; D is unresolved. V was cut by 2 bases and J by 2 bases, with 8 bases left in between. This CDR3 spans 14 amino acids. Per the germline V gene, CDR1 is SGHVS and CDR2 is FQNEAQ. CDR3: CASSLPSATDTQYF. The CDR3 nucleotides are TGTGCCAGCAGCTTACCCTCTGCCACAGATACGCAGTATTTT.

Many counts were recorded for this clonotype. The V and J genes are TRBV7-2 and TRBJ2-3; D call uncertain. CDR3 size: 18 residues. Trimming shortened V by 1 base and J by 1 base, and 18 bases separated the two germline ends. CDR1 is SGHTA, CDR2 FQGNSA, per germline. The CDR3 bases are TGTGCCAGCAGCTTAGGACGCAGAGCCGAGCGCGGCACAGATACGCAGTATTTT. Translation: CASSLGRRAERGTDTQYF. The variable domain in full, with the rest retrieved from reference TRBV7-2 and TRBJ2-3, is GAGVSQSPSNKVTEKGKDVELRCDPISGHTALYWYRQSLGQGLEFLIYFQGNSAPDKSGLPSDRFSAERTGGSVSTLTIQRTQQEDSAVYLCASSLGRRAERGTDTQYFGPGTRLTVL.

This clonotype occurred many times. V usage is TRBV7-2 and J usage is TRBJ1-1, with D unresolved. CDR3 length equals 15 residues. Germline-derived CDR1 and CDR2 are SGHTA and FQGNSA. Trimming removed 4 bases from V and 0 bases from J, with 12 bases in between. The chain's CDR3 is CASSWAGTMNTEAFF. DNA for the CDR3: TGTGCCAGCAGCTGGGCTGGAACTATGAACACTGAAGCTTTCTTT.

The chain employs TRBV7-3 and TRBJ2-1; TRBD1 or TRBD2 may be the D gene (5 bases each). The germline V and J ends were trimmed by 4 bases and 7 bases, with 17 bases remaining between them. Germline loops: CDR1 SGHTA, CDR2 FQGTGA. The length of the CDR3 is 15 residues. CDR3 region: CASSWTGTDKNEQFF. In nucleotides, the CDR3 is TGTGCCAGCAGCTGGACCGGGACGGACAAGAATGAGCAGTTCTTC.

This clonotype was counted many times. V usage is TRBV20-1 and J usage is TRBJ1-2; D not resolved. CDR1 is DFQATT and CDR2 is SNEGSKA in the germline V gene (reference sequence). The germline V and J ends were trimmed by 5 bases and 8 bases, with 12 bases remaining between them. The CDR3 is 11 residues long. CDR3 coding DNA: TGCAGTGCTCGACCCAGCGGGGGCTACACCTTC. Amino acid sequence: CSARPSGGYTF.

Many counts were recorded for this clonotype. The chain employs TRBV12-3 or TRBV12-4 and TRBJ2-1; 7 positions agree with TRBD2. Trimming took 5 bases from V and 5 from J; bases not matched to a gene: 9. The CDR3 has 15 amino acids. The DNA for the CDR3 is TGTGCCAGCAGTCACACCCGACTAGCAGACAATGAGCAGTTCTTC. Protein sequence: CASSHTRLADNEQFF.